What follows are 29 T cell receptor beta chains derived from one specimen sequenced in a study of T cells in localized non-small cell lung cancer. The method was immunoSEQ multiplex PCR; TCRdb's version includes in-frame clones alone and lacks a portion of them. In the table there are 5,000 or so clones, under 40% of which are singletons. The specimen comprised lung tumor tissue, sampled before any cancer treatment. The receptors stem from a male donor aged 60 or older with stage I squamous cell lung carcinoma.

The V call is TRBV7-1, the J call TRBJ2-3, with 8 bases fitting TRBD2. TRBV7-1 is recorded as an ORF, its role being uncertain. J gave up 5 bases and V 3 bases, and 7 bases lay outside the gene matches. The CDR3 length is 15 residues. The CDR3 DNA follows: TGTGCCAGCAGCTCGACTGGCGGGGGGTTAGATACGCAGTATTTT. The encoded protein is CASSSTGGGLDTQYF.

The gene calls are TRBV29-1 and TRBJ2-2; the match to TRBD1 covers 7 bases. The CDR3 contains 14 residues. Germline V gives CDR1 SQVTM, CDR2 ANQGSEA. Trimming took 6 bases from V and 5 from J; bases not matched to a gene: 9. The CDR3: CSVNRGQGTGELFF. The DNA for the CDR3 is TGCAGCGTCAACAGGGGACAAGGGACCGGGGAGCTGTTTTTT.

V usage is TRBV18 and J usage is TRBJ1-6; TRBD1 aligns across 7 bases. This CDR3 is 15 amino acids long. CDR1 is KGHSH, CDR2 LQKENI, per germline. Trimming cost V 3 bases and J 8 bases; bases outside gene matches: 7. The CDR3 DNA reads as TGTGCCAGCTCACCTGGACAGGCGCGGGATTCACCCCTCCACTTT. Translated, it gives CASSPGQARDSPLHF.

The chain links TRBV2 to TRBJ1-6; no firm D call. This CDR3 spans 14 amino acids. With 6 bases removed from V and 10 bases from J, the gap between germline ends came to 16 bases. Germline lookup yields CDR1 SNHLY and CDR2 FYNNEI. CDR3 in DNA: TGTGCCAGCAGACCAGCACGTAATGGGTCACCCCTCCACTTT. Its translation is CASRPARNGSPLHF.

This clone is labeled as large (0.1 to 1%). This chain uses TRBV28 with TRBJ1-4; the D gene is possibly TRBD1 (6 bases). This CDR3 spans 13 amino acids. The V end was cut by 6 bases, the J end by 8 bases, with 13 bases between. Per the germline V gene, CDR1 is MDHEN and CDR2 is SYDVKM. The CDR3 protein is CASSPPGVEKLFF. CDR3 bases: TGTGCCAGCAGCCCTCCAGGGGTGGAAAAACTGTTTTTT.

The rearrangement links TRBV29-1 to TRBJ2-7; the D is unclear. CDR1 SQVTM and CDR2 ANQGSEA come from the germline V gene. V lost 4 bases to trimming and J lost 4 bases, with 11 bases between them. There are 12 residues in the CDR3. The DNA for the CDR3 is TGCAGCGTTGGTCCGAATGCTTACGAGCAGTACTTC. Amino acids: CSVGPNAYEQYF.

This clone occurred a few times. J is TRBJ2-7 and V is TRBV6-8; 12 nucleotides agree with TRBD2. V was clipped by 7 bases and J by 4 bases; unmatched bases: 8. CDR3 length: 15 residues. CDR1 is MNHGY and CDR2 is SAAAGT in the germline V gene. In DNA form, the CDR3 reads TGTGCCAGCAAACTACTAGCGGGGGGACTTTACGAGCAGTACTTC. Its protein is CASKLLAGGLYEQYF.

V and J are TRBV6-8 and TRBJ1-2, with 8 bases that match TRBD1. Germline V lookup: CDR1 MNHGY, CDR2 SAAAGT. Trimming removed 0 bases from V and 7 bases from J; junction bases left unmatched: 1. This CDR3 spans 13 amino acids. Here the CDR3 reads CASSYSTGGGYTF. CDR3 bases: TGTGCCAGCAGTTACTCTACAGGGGGTGGCTACACCTTC.

The chain couples TRBV5-1 to TRBJ2-5; possibly TRBD1 for D (7 bases). In germline, CDR1 is SGHRS, CDR2 YFSETQ. The V and J ends lost 0 bases and 1 base respectively, with 10 bases between them. The CDR3 spans 15 residues. CDR3 nucleotides: TGCGCCAGCAGCTTGGGACAGGGAGGCCAAGAGACCCAGTACTTC. Its translation: CASSLGQGGQETQYF.

The rearrangement uses TRBV15 and TRBJ1-6, with a tentative D call TRBD1 (5 bases). This CDR3 has 14 residues. Germline CDR1 LNHNV, CDR2 YYDKDF (reference sequence). The V gene lost 5 bases and the J gene lost 7 bases, with 12 bases spanning the gap. CDR3 in DNA: TGTGCCACCAGCCGGGGAGGGGCCAATTCACCCCTCCACTTT. This encodes CATSRGGANSPLHF. The full variable domain, completed using reference TRBV15 and TRBJ1-6, is DAMVIQNPRYQVTQFGKPVTLSCSQTLNHNVMYWYQQKSSQAPKLLFHYYDKDFNNEADTPDNFQSRRPNTSFCFLDIRSPGLGDTAMYLCATSRGGANSPLHFGNGTRLTVT.

This sequence joins TRBV28 and TRBJ1-5; weak D call: TRBD1 (5 bases). The germline V gene has CDR1 MDHEN and CDR2 SYDVKM. V gave up 1 base and J gave up 1 base, with 11 bases separating them. The CDR3 runs 16 residues. CDR3 sequence: CASSLLSGTSNQPQHF. The CDR3, as DNA: TGTGCCAGCAGTTTATTGTCGGGGACCAGCAATCAGCCCCAGCATTTT.

The chain carries TRBV30 and TRBJ1-1; D call uncertain. The CDR3 runs to 15 residues. V shed 3 bases and J shed 0 bases, with 14 bases lying between them. CDR1 is GTSNPN and CDR2 is SVGIG in the germline V gene (reference sequence). The CDR3 is CAWRAFGGMNTEAFF. CDR3 bases: TGTGCCTGGAGAGCCTTCGGTGGTATGAACACTGAAGCTTTCTTT.

This clone was recorded once. V and J are TRBV10-1 and TRBJ1-2; D remains unclear. The ends were cut back, 3 bases at V and 7 bases at J, with 12 bases in the middle. This CDR3 is 13 amino acids long. Germline V gene lookup returns CDR1 WNHNN and CDR2 SYGVQD (reference sequence). The CDR3 region has the DNA TGCGCCAGCAGTGAAGGCATTTTGTCTGGCTACACCTTC. Translation: CASSEGILSGYTF.

This clone was detected only a few times. The chain has TRBV2 and TRBJ1-1; 9 bases map to TRBD1. From germline, CDR1 is SNHLY and CDR2 FYNNEI. CDR3 length: 13 residues. Trimming cost V 10 bases and J 4 bases; bases outside gene matches: 7. In DNA, the CDR3 is TGTGCCACCATCTACAGGGGGCCCACTGAAGCTTTCTTT. It yields the protein CATIYRGPTEAFF.

The chain links TRBV19 to TRBJ2-2; weak D call: TRBD2 (5 bases). Germline V gene sequence: CDR1 LNHDA, CDR2 SQIVND (reference sequence). Trimming cost V 4 bases and J 7 bases, with 16 bases left between them. The CDR3 consists of 15 residues. The CDR3 DNA reads TGTGCCAGTAGTACCCAAAGGGCCGGGGTCGGGGAGCTGTTTTTT. Its translation is CASSTQRAGVGELFF.

This clone was detected a few times. V gene TRBV6-8 combines with J gene TRBJ1-5; D possibly corresponds to TRBD1 (5 bases). V dropped 5 bases and J dropped 6 bases, with 17 bases sitting between them. The germline CDR1 and CDR2 sequences are MNHGY and SAAAGT. This CDR3 comprises 15 residues. In DNA, the CDR3 is TGTGCCAGCAGTAATACGGGGCGAGAAAGTCAGCCCCAGCATTTT. It codes for CASSNTGRESQPQHF.

The chain combines TRBV11-3 with TRBJ1-1; D call uncertain. There are 14 residues in the CDR3. Trimming shortened V by 0 bases and J by 1 base, and 6 bases separated the two germline ends. CDR1 and CDR2 from the germline V gene are SGHNT and YENEEA. The CDR3 spells CASSLDVTNTEAFF. CDR3 DNA sequence: TGTGCCAGCAGCTTAGATGTAACGAACACTGAAGCTTTCTTT.

In this sample, this clone turned up a few times. The V call is TRBV11-3, the J call TRBJ2-5; TRBD2 might be the D (7 bases). V was cut by 6 bases and J by 5 bases, with 28 bases left in between. The germline gives CDR1 SGHNT, CDR2 YENEEA. CDR3 length: 18 residues. As DNA, the CDR3 is TGTGCCAGCAGTACTACAGGGTTTCGGCGGGGGAGAGCGGAGACCCAGTACTTC. Amino acids: CASSTTGFRRGRAETQYF.

This clone was seen repeatedly, ten times or more. CDR3 in DNA: TGTGCCAGCAGCTGGGCTGGTCGGACTAATTCACCCCTCCACTTT. Translating gives CASSWAGRTNSPLHF. V usage is TRBV11-3 and J usage is TRBJ1-6; D not resolved. Looked up from germline, CDR1 is SGHNT and CDR2 is YENEEA. CDR3 length equals 15 residues. With 4 bases removed from V and 6 bases from J, the gap between germline ends came to 13 bases.

The chain carries TRBV9 and TRBJ2-2; no definite D call. This CDR3 has 16 residues. Trimming pared 4 bases from V and 0 bases from J, leaving 13 bases between. Germline CDR1 is SGDLS and CDR2 is YYNGEE. The CDR3 DNA follows: TGTGCCAGCAGCCCCCTGTCCGTAGCGAACACCGGGGAGCTGTTTTTT. Translation: CASSPLSVANTGELFF.

CDR3 DNA: TGCGCCAGCAGCCAAGAGTCGGGATTGAGAGCTTTCTTT. Translating it yields CASSQESGLRAFF. The chain uses TRBV1 and TRBJ1-1. TRBV1 is deemed a pseudogene. The CDR3 spans 13 residues.

V is TRBV28 and J is TRBJ1-5, with TRBD1 matching over 7 bases. Germline CDR1 reads MDHEN; CDR2 reads SYDVKM. Trimming took 4 bases from V and 2 from J; bases not matched to a gene: 2. The length of the CDR3 is 14 residues. The CDR3 DNA reads TGTGCCAGCAGTTCCGGACAGGGCAATCAGCCCCAGCATTTT. It specifies CASSSGQGNQPQHF.

The chain has TRBV19 and TRBJ1-3, with TRBD1 as a possible D gene (5 bases). CDR1 and CDR2 from the germline V gene are LNHDA and SQIVND (reference sequence). Trimming stripped 3 bases from V and 2 bases from J, with 14 bases between. The CDR3 has 16 residues. The CDR3 DNA sequence: TGTGCCAGTAGTATCGGGGGTAGAAGGACTGGAAACACCATATATTTT. It encodes CASSIGGRRTGNTIYF.

This chain joins TRBV5-1 and TRBJ2-5; D is unresolved. With 0 bases removed from V and 0 bases from J, the gap between germline ends came to 6 bases. Looked up from germline, CDR1 is SGHRS and CDR2 is YFSETQ. The CDR3 has 14 amino acids. The chain's CDR3 is CASSLGRDQETQYF. DNA for the CDR3: TGCGCCAGCAGCTTGGGAAGGGACCAAGAGACCCAGTACTTC. Complete variable domain (other parts from reference TRBV5-1 and TRBJ2-5): KAGVTQTPRYLIKTRGQQVTLSCSPISGHRSVSWYQQTPGQGLQFLFEYFSETQRNKGNFPGRFSGRQFSNSRSEMNVSTLELGDSALYLCASSLGRDQETQYFGPGTRLLVL.

Ten or more counts support this clone. The rearrangement joins TRBV6-8 to TRBJ2-7; TRBD2 matches at 10 bases. The CDR3 loop spans 16 amino acids. Trimming cost V 6 bases and J 6 bases; bases outside gene matches: 14. Germline V CDR1 and CDR2: MNHGY, SAAAGT. The CDR3 nucleotides are TGTGCCAGCAGACCCCTTTGGACTAGCGGCCTCGGCGAGCAGTACTTC. The encoded protein is CASRPLWTSGLGEQYF.

Here the CDR3 DNA reads TGTGCCAGCAGTGATGTACCCCCTGGAACTGGAAACACCATATATTTT. Translating gives CASSDVPPGTGNTIYF. The chain uses TRBV2 and TRBJ1-3; D remains unclear. Germline CDR1 and CDR2: SNHLY and FYNNEI. Trimming took off 3 bases at V and 2 bases at J, with 14 bases between the two ends. The CDR3 extends over 16 amino acids.

The chain has TRBV19 and TRBJ1-1; D possibly corresponds to TRBD1 (5 bases). This CDR3 is built from 15 residues. Trimming stripped 4 bases from V and 1 base from J, with 13 bases between. In germline, CDR1 is LNHDA, CDR2 SQIVND (reference sequence). The chain's CDR3 is CASSRRGEENTEAFF. The DNA of the CDR3 is TGTGCCAGTAGTAGAAGGGGAGAGGAGAACACTGAAGCTTTCTTT.

This clone was observed a few times. This sequence joins TRBV18 and TRBJ2-2; 7 nucleotides match TRBD1. From germline, CDR1 is KGHSH and CDR2 LQKENI. The trim removed 3 bases at V and 2 bases at J, leaving 3 bases unmatched. The CDR3 loop spans 15 amino acids. CDR3 region: CASSPTGFNTGELFF. CDR3 nucleotide sequence: TGTGCCAGCTCACCGACAGGGTTCAACACCGGGGAGCTGTTTTTT. Using reference TRBV18 and TRBJ2-2 for the parts outside the CDR3, the full variable domain is NAGVMQNPRHLVRRRGQEARLRCSPMKGHSHVYWYRQLPEEGLKFMVYLQKENIIDESGMPKERFSAEFPKEGPSILRIQQVVRGDSAAYFCASSPTGFNTGELFFGEGSRLTVL.

This chain links TRBV10-1 with TRBJ2-7, with D unresolved. Trimming left V 6 bases short and J 1 base short, with 13 bases between. Per germline, CDR1 WNHNN and CDR2 SYGVQD (reference sequence). There are 14 residues in the CDR3. CDR3 DNA sequence: TGCGCCAGCAGCACAGAGAAAACTTCCTACGAGCAGTACTTC. Translating gives CASSTEKTSYEQYF.